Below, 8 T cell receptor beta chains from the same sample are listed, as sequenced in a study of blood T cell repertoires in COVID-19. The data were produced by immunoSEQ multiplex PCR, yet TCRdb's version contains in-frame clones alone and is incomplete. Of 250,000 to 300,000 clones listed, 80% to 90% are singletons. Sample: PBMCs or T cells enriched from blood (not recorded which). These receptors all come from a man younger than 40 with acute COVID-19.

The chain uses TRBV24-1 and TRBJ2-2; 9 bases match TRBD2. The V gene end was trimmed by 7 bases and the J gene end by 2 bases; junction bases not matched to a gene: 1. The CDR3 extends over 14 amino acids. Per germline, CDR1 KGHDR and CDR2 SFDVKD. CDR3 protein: CATRTSGNTGELFF. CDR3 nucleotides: TGTGCCACCAGGACTAGCGGTAACACCGGGGAGCTGTTTTTT.

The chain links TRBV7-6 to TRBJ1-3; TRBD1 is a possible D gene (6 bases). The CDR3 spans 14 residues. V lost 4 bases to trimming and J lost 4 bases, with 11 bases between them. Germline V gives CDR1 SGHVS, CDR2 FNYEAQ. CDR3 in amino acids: CASSSRQGGNTIYF. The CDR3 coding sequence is TGTGCCAGCAGCTCCCGGCAGGGGGGAAACACCATATATTTT.

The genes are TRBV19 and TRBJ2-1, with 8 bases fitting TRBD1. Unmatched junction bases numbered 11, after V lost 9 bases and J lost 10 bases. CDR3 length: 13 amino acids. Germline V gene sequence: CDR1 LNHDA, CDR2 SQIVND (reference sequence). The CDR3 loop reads CASRLDRENEQFF. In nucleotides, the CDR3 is TGTGCCAGCCGACTGGACAGGGAAAACGAGCAGTTCTTC.

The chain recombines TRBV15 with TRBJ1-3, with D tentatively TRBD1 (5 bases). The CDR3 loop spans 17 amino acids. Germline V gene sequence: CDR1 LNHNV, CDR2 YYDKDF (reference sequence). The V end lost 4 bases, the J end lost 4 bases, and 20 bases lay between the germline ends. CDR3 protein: CATSTALRGSRGNTIYF. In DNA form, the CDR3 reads TGTGCCACCAGCACAGCCCTAAGGGGTTCTAGAGGAAACACCATATATTTT.

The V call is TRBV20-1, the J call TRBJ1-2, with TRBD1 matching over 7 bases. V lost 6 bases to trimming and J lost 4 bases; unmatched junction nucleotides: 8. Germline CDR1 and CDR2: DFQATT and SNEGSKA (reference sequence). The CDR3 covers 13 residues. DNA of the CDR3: TGCAGTGCAAGTGGACAGGCGGGCTATGGCTACACCTTC. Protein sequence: CSASGQAGYGYTF.

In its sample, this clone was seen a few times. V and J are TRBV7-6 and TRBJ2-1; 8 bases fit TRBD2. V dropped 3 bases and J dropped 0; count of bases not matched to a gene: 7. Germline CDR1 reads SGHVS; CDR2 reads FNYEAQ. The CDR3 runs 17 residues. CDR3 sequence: CASSFIAGLSSYNEQFF. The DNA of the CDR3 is TGTGCCAGCAGCTTCATAGCGGGGCTCAGCTCCTACAATGAGCAGTTCTTC.

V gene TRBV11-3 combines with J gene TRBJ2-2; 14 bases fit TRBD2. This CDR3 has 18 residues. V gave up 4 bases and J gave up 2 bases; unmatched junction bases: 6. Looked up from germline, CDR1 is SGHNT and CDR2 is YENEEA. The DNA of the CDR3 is TGTGCCAGCAGCTCAAGGGGACTAGCGGGAGTTAACACCGGGGAGCTGTTTTTT. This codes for CASSSRGLAGVNTGELFF.

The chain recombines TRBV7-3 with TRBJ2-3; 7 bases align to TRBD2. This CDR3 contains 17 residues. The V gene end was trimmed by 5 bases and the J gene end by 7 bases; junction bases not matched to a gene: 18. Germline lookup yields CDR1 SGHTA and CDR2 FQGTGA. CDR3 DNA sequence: TGTGCCAGCAGCCTTGAAGTAGCGGGTGCCCGCCGGTATACGCAGTATTTT. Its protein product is CASSLEVAGARRYTQYF.